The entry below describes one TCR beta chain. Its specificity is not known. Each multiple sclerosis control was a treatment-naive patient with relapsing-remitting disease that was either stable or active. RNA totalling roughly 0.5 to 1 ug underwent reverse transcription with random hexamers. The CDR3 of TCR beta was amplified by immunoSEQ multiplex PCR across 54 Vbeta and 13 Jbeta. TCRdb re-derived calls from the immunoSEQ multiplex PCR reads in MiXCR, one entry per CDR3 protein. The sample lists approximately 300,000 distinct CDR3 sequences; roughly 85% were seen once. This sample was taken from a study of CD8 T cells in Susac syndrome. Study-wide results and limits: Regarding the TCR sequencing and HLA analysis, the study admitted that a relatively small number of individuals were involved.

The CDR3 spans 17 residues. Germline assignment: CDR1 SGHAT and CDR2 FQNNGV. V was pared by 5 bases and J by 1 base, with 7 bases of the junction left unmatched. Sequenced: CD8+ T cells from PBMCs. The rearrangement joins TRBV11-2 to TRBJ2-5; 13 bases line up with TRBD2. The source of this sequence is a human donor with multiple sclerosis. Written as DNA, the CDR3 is TGTGCCAGCAGCCTCCTGACTAGCGGGAGGTCCCAAGAGACCCAGTACTTC. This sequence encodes CASSLLTSGRSQETQYF.